Sequencing of this T cell receptor beta chain was carried out in a study of blood T cell repertoires in COVID-19. Across the study: COVID-19 samples from acute and convalescent phases originated in the United States, Italy and Spain. T cells, B-cell-depleted T cells, or PBMCs supplied cDNA or gDNA.

Germline V gives CDR1 SGHDN, CDR2 FVKESK. The CDR3 consists of 13 residues. V was clipped by 4 bases and J by 8 bases, with 14 bases between them. Sequenced by immunoSEQ multiplex PCR; TCRdb stores in-frame clones only, minus some. The sample has fewer than 45,000 clones; around 90% are singletons. The chain recombines TRBV14 with TRBJ1-2; D may be TRBD1 (6 bases). The receptor's source is a woman in her forties with acute or convalescent COVID-19. Sequenced sample: peripheral blood. The chain's CDR3 is CASSPGQLRGYTF. CDR3 nucleotides: TGTGCCAGCAGCCCCGGACAGTTGCGCGGCTACACCTTC.